What follows are 3 T cell receptor beta chains derived from one specimen sequenced in a study of shared clonotypes between healthy human individuals. The assay was immunoSEQ multiplex PCR, and TCRdb's table has in-frame clones only and misses some. The repertoire has fewer than 850,000 clones, approximately 97% of them found once; the top ten carry less than 0.25%. CD45RO negativity and positive selection for CCR7 defined naive CD8 cells, a population that excluded terminally differentiated effector memory CD45RA+ cells. Input material: naive CD8+ T cells sorted from blood. Receptor source: a man in his thirties or forties in good health.

The chain is built from TRBV27 and TRBJ2-7; D may match TRBD1 or TRBD2 (6 bases each). V lost 0 bases and J lost 1, with 10 bases in between. The CDR3 contains 15 residues. From germline, CDR1 is MNHEY and CDR2 SMNVEV (reference sequence). Written as DNA, the CDR3 is TGTGCCAGCAGTTTATCGCAGGGGACTTCCTACGAGCAGTACTTC. This gives the protein CASSLSQGTSYEQYF.

V usage is TRBV7-9 and J usage is TRBJ1-5, with 7 positions matching TRBD1. Germline V lookup: CDR1 SEHNR, CDR2 FQNEAQ (reference sequence). The CDR3 has 15 amino acids. V lost 1 base and J lost 0; bases outside the gene matches: 0. The CDR3 DNA follows: TGTGCCAGCAGCTTAGGGGACAGTAGCAATCAGCCCCAGCATTTT. Translating gives CASSLGDSSNQPQHF.

This sequence joins TRBV28 and TRBJ1-2; D is ambiguous. V lost 2 bases to trimming and J lost 8 bases, with 21 bases between them. Germline assignment: CDR1 MDHEN and CDR2 SYDVKM. CDR3 size: 16 residues. DNA for the CDR3: TGTGCCAGCAGTTTAGCTCGGACCGAGGGCAGGAGAGGCTACACCTTC. Translation: CASSLARTEGRRGYTF.